These T cell receptor beta chains were read from a single sample in a study of blood T cell repertoires in COVID-19. The assay was immunoSEQ multiplex PCR, and TCRdb's table has in-frame clones only and misses some. The data show some 150,000 clones, with more than 70% seen just once and approximately 8.3% held by the top ten. Sequencing was done on a sample of peripheral blood. These receptors came from an older woman with acute or convalescent COVID-19. Each CDR3 is given with its conserved first and last residue. D genes are given only for firm matches. A row's size may be missing; if present it is once, few, many or a size class.

clone size	D gene	V gene	J gene	CDR3 DNA	CDR3 protein
few	TRBD1	TRBV4-1	TRBJ1-3	TGCGCCAGCAGCCAAGAGGGACAGATCTCTGGAAACACCATATATTTT	CASSQEGQISGNTIYF
NA	NA	TRBV6-5	TRBJ1-6	TGTGCCAGCAGTTACTTCCAGGAAAATAATTCACCCCTCCACTTT	CASSYFQENNSPLHF
NA	TRBD2	TRBV7-9	TRBJ2-3	TGTGCCAGCAGCTACACTAGCGGGGGAACAGATACGCAGTATTTT	CASSYTSGGTDTQYF
NA	NA	TRBV6-5	TRBJ1-5	TGTGCCAGCAGCAGGGGATATAGCAATCAGCCCCAGCATTTT	CASSRGYSNQPQHF
NA	NA	TRBV19	TRBJ1-3	TGTGCCACCGGTGGACAGAGGGCAAACTCTGGAAACACCATATATTTT	CATGGQRANSGNTIYF
NA	TRBD1	TRBV14	TRBJ2-7	TGTGCCAGCAGCCAAGAGCGTACAGGGGGCGACGAGCAGTACTTC	CASSQERTGGDEQYF
few	NA	TRBV19	TRBJ1-5	TGTGCCAGTAGTCAGGGTAGTCAGCCCCAGCATTTT	CASSQGSQPQHF
NA	TRBD1	TRBV19	TRBJ1-1	TGTGCCAGTAGTACGTGGACAGGGGGGAACACTGAAGCTTTCTTT	CASSTWTGGNTEAFF
few	TRBD2	TRBV6-6	TRBJ2-3	TGTGCCAGCAGTTCCGAGCGGGGTGCGACAGATACGCAGTATTTT	CASSSERGATDTQYF
NA	NA	TRBV11-2	TRBJ2-7	TGTGCCAGCAGCCCGGGACTCTACGAGCAGTACTTC	CASSPGLYEQYF
NA	TRBD2	TRBV6-6	TRBJ2-1	TGTGCCAGCAGTCCGGGGGGGCGGCACAATGAGCAGTTCTTC	CASSPGGRHNEQFF
NA	NA	TRBV11-2	TRBJ1-1	TGTGCCAGCAGCAGGGGGGGCACTGAAGCTTTCTTT	CASSRGGTEAFF
NA	NA	TRBV7-9	TRBJ1-6	TGTGCCAGCAGCTTAGAATTGGTAGTTTCACCCCTCCACTTT	CASSLELVVSPLHF
NA	TRBD2	TRBV7-2	TRBJ2-3	TGTGCCAGCAGCTTAGCGGGGACTAGCGGGGTCGATACGCAGTATTTT	CASSLAGTSGVDTQYF
NA	TRBD2	TRBV24-1	TRBJ2-2	TGTGCCACCAGTGACCCCGCCAGCGGGGCGAACACCGGGGAGCTGTTTTTT	CATSDPASGANTGELFF
NA	TRBD1	TRBV5-1	TRBJ2-2	TGCGCCAGCAGCCAACAGGGGATCCTCTCCGGGGAGCTGTTTTTT	CASSQQGILSGELFF
NA	NA	TRBV5-5	TRBJ1-2	TGTGCCAGCAGCTTATCGCAGGCCTATGGCTACACCTTC	CASSLSQAYGYTF
NA	TRBD2	TRBV6-2/TRBV6-3	TRBJ2-1	TGTGCCAGCAGTTTGTCGGGGGGCTACAATGAGCAGTTCTTC	CASSLSGGYNEQFF
NA	NA	TRBV5-1	TRBJ2-7	TGCGCCAGCAGCTCTTTATACGAGCAGTACTTC	CASSSLYEQYF
NA	NA	TRBV5-1	TRBJ1-3	TGCGCCAGCAGCTTGGCCGCGAGCGACCAATTACCTGGAAACACCATATATTTT	CASSLAASDQLPGNTIYF
few	NA	TRBV27	TRBJ1-2	TGTGCCAGCAGTTCGAACCACTTACCAGGCTACACCTTC	CASSSNHLPGYTF
NA	NA	TRBV20-1	TRBJ1-4	TGCAGTGCTGAGAATGAAAAACTGTTTTTT	CSAENEKLFF
NA	NA	TRBV5-6	TRBJ2-5	TGTGCCAGCAGCTTCCCACAGGGTAGGGAGACCCAGTACTTC	CASSFPQGRETQYF
once	NA	TRBV2	TRBJ2-7	TGTGCCAGCATCCTCCTAGCTTACGAGCAGTACTTC	CASILLAYEQYF
many	TRBD1	TRBV5-4	TRBJ1-1	TGTGCCAGCAGCTCCAGGGGGGACACTGAAGCTTTCTTT	CASSSRGDTEAFF
NA	NA	TRBV6-6	TRBJ2-1	TGTGCCAGCAGATCGCCGGGAGACCACAATGAGCAGTTCTTC	CASRSPGDHNEQFF
NA	NA	TRBV6-6	TRBJ1-3	TGTGCCAGCAGTCAACGCGGAGACAGAATGTCTGGAAACACCATATATTTT	CASSQRGDRMSGNTIYF
NA	TRBD1	TRBV27	TRBJ1-4	TGTGCCAGCAGCCACAGGGGACCAATACTGTTAACAACTAATGAAAAACTGTTTTTT	CASSHRGPILLTTNEKLFF